The rows below give T cell receptor beta chains drawn from one sample of a study of T cell changes during pregnancy in multiple sclerosis. The data were produced by immunoSEQ multiplex PCR, yet TCRdb's version contains in-frame clones alone and is incomplete. The profile covers more than 80,000 clones, with roughly 92% appearing a single time and approximately 1.5% taken by the ten largest. Sequenced material: peripheral blood, taken after pregnancy. These receptors came from a female donor with multiple sclerosis, enrolled in a pregnancy study. Each CDR3 is given with its conserved first and last residue.

>TRBJ2-3|TRBV2
CASSERPGLATDTQYF
>TRBJ2-7|TRBV11-2
CASSLVAAGLSSYEQYF
>TRBJ2-3|TRBV9
CASSLRTDTQYF
>TRBJ1-6|TRBV18
CASSPGTTQNSPLHF
>TRBJ2-7|TRBV28
CASQGPGGGEQYF
>TRBJ2-3|TRBV5-6
CASSLRFSGDTDTQYF
>TRBJ1-2|TRBV29-1
CSVEDQGFGFGYTF
>TRBJ1-1|TRBV7-9
CASSLDRGGTEAFF
>TRBJ2-7|TRBV27
CASSPGDRGSEQYF
>TRBJ1-1|TRBV6-1
CASSEGWTVNTEAFF
>TRBJ2-2|TRBV6-5
CASSLLAALTGELFF
>TRBJ1-2|TRBV5-1
CASSLNPQDNNIRRVQGYTF
>TRBJ2-7|TRBV5-4
CASSRGGQGAAEQYF
>TRBJ1-1|TRBV7-2
CASSLVVSSTEAFF
>TRBJ2-3|TRBV5-1
CASSFLPLAGGSTDTQYF